Listed here are 25 T cell receptor beta chains from one sample, sequenced in a study of graft-versus-host responses after intestinal transplantation. The antigens for these receptors are not known. Clones were sequenced by immunoSEQ multiplex PCR, and TCRdb holds only the in-frame ones, with some missing. Altogether approximately 130,000 clones are present, 90% to 95% being singletons, with the ten largest covering roughly 0.15%. Specimen: unstimulated CD4+ T cells sorted from spleen or lymph node cells, collected before intestinal transplant. These receptors all stem from a human donor who received an intestinal transplant.

This clone has just one count. The chain is built from TRBV19 and TRBJ1-1; D gene ambiguous. This CDR3 has 13 residues. V dropped 8 bases and J dropped 6 bases, with 16 bases sitting between them. Germline values: CDR1 LNHDA, CDR2 SQIVND (reference sequence). DNA of the CDR3: TGTGCCAGTTCATCACAAGATAGGGCTGAAGCTTTCTTT. Translating it yields CASSSQDRAEAFF.

The gene calls are TRBV6-5 and TRBJ1-5; D remains unclear. Trimming took 5 bases from V and 0 from J, leaving 11 bases between them. Germline V CDR1 and CDR2: MNHEY, SVGAGI. The CDR3 length is 15 residues. The CDR3 spells CASSPGSLSNQPQHF. For the CDR3, the DNA is TGTGCCAGCAGTCCCGGGTCCCTTAGCAATCAGCCCCAGCATTTT.

The V and J genes are TRBV7-8 and TRBJ1-6, with TRBD1 matching 7 bases. Unmatched junction bases numbered 5, after V lost 1 base and J lost 2 bases. Germline CDR1 is SGHVS and CDR2 is FQNEAQ. This CDR3 has 17 amino acids. Written as DNA, the CDR3 is TGTGCCAGCAGCTTAGGGATCGGACAGGCCTATAATTCACCCCTCCACTTT. The encoded protein is CASSLGIGQAYNSPLHF.

The chain is built from TRBV10-3 and TRBJ2-5; perhaps TRBD1 as D (6 bases). V lost 4 bases and J lost 4, with 10 bases in between. The germline CDR1 and CDR2 sequences are ENHRY and SYGVKD. The CDR3 runs 13 residues. The CDR3 sequence: CAISATGTETQYF. CDR3 bases: TGTGCCATCAGTGCTACAGGGACAGAGACCCAGTACTTC.

CDR3 in DNA: TGTGCCAGCAGTGGGGAGGTGGGGGAAAACATTCAGTACTTC. Translated: CASSGEVGENIQYF. V gene TRBV6-1 combines with J gene TRBJ2-4; D is perhaps TRBD2 (6 bases). This CDR3 is built from 14 residues. Germline CDR1 MNHNS, CDR2 SASEGT. The V and J ends lost 4 bases and 5 bases respectively, with 12 bases between them.

V is TRBV6-6 and J is TRBJ2-7, with 7 positions matching TRBD1. The junction had 13 bases not matched to a gene; V was cut back by 6 bases and J by 2 bases. The germline V gene encodes CDR1 MNHNY and CDR2 SVGAGI (reference sequence). This CDR3 has 16 amino acids. CDR3 nucleotides: TGTGCCAGCAGAGAGTACGACTGGACAGGTCCCTACGAGCAGTACTTC. Translating gives CASREYDWTGPYEQYF.

V usage is TRBV12-5 and J usage is TRBJ2-3; D call uncertain. Germline lookup yields CDR1 LGHNT and CDR2 FRNRAP. Trimming left V 1 base short and J 5 bases short, with 16 bases between. The CDR3 sequence is 16 residues long. The CDR3 region is CASGLGRQNPIDTQYF. The CDR3 nucleotides read TGTGCTAGTGGTTTGGGTCGGCAAAACCCGATAGATACGCAGTATTTT.

The chain has TRBV15 and TRBJ2-1, with 8 bases matching TRBD2. Germline values: CDR1 LNHNV, CDR2 YYDKDF (reference sequence). With 2 bases clipped from V and 5 bases from J, the junction kept 5 bases outside the gene matches. This CDR3 has 15 residues. The CDR3 spells CATSRTGGPDNEQFF. The DNA of the CDR3 is TGTGCCACCAGCAGAACGGGGGGGCCGGACAATGAGCAGTTCTTC.

The gene calls are TRBV6-5 and TRBJ2-3, with 8 nucleotides matching TRBD2. V dropped 0 bases and J dropped 6; count of bases not matched to a gene: 8. Germline CDR1 and CDR2: MNHEY and SVGAGI. The CDR3 has 16 amino acids. The CDR3 is CASSYSGRGGKDTQYF. The CDR3, as DNA: TGTGCCAGCAGTTACTCTGGACGGGGGGGCAAGGATACGCAGTATTTT.

This clone was observed once. For the CDR3, the DNA is TGTGCCAGCAGCTTAGTTGGACAGGCCGGAGCACCCCTCCACTTT. Its protein is CASSLVGQAGAPLHF. The rearrangement uses TRBV7-6 and TRBJ1-6, with 7 bases lining up with TRBD1. J was trimmed by 11 bases and V by 1 base; bases with no gene match: 8. This CDR3 region has 15 residues. Per the germline V gene, CDR1 is SGHVS and CDR2 is FNYEAQ. The whole variable domain, remainder taken from reference TRBV7-6 and TRBJ1-6, is GAGVSQSPRYKVTKRGQDVALRCDPISGHVSLYWYRQALGQGPEFLTYFNYEAQQDKSGLPNDRFSAERPEGSISTLTIQRTEQRDSAMYRCASSLVGQAGAPLHFGNGTRLTVT.

The chain recombines TRBV2 with TRBJ2-2; no clear D. This CDR3 comprises 16 residues. With 7 bases removed from V and 5 bases from J, the gap between germline ends came to 20 bases. CDR1 is SNHLY and CDR2 is FYNNEI in the germline V gene. The CDR3 protein is CASNHFRTAETGELFF. In DNA, the CDR3 is TGTGCCAGCAATCACTTCCGGACCGCCGAAACCGGGGAGCTGTTTTTT.

The chain links TRBV15 to TRBJ2-1; a possible D gene is TRBD1 (6 bases). CDR1 and CDR2 (germline): LNHNV, YYDKDF (reference sequence). Between the trimmed V and J ends, which lost 3 bases and 8 bases, there was a span of 14 bases. The CDR3 is 14 residues long. DNA of the CDR3: TGTGCCACCAGCAGCCACAGGGTCGGCGATGAGCAGTTCTTC. Encoded protein: CATSSHRVGDEQFF.

Only a few counts were recorded for this clone. The gene calls are TRBV6-6 and TRBJ1-2; D possibly corresponds to TRBD1 (6 bases). In germline, CDR1 is MNHNY, CDR2 SVGAGI (reference sequence). Trimming removed 6 bases from V and 4 bases from J, with 12 bases in between. The CDR3 loop spans 13 amino acids. CDR3 sequence reads: CASSHREGYGYTF. The CDR3, as DNA: TGTGCCAGCAGCCACAGGGAGGGCTATGGCTACACCTTC.

The chain uses TRBV5-4 and TRBJ2-5, with 7 bases that match TRBD1. CDR1 SGHNT and CDR2 YYREEE come from the germline V gene (reference sequence). The CDR3 loop spans 15 amino acids. J lost 5 bases, V lost 0 bases, and 7 bases had no gene match. CDR3 bases: TGTGCCAGCAGCTTGGGAACAGGGGCTTTTGAGACCCAGTACTTC. Its protein is CASSLGTGAFETQYF.

The chain links TRBV6-1 to TRBJ2-2, with TRBD1 as a possible D gene (6 bases). This CDR3 has 17 residues. V dropped 2 bases and J dropped 5 bases, with 18 bases sitting between them. The germline CDR1 and CDR2 sequences are MNHNS and SASEGT. The CDR3 DNA sequence: TGTGCCAGCAGTGAACTCCTACCCGGGACACTGACCGGGGAGCTGTTTTTT. Residues: CASSELLPGTLTGELFF.

This rearrangement joins TRBV7-9 to TRBJ2-3, with D maybe TRBD2 (7 bases). The CDR3 contains 17 residues. Germline-derived CDR1 and CDR2 are SEHNR and FQNEAQ (reference sequence). V was pared by 1 base and J by 1 base, with 15 bases between. The CDR3 DNA is TGTGCCAGCAGCTTAGAGAGGCGGGGGCTACGCACAGATACGCAGTATTTT. Translation gives CASSLERRGLRTDTQYF.

Here the CDR3 reads CASSYLAGVSTDTQYF. The DNA of the CDR3 is TGTGCCAGCAGCTACCTAGCGGGGGTCAGCACAGATACGCAGTATTTT. The gene calls are TRBV7-9 and TRBJ2-3, with 10 nucleotides matching TRBD2. CDR3 length: 16 residues. The junction had 4 bases not matched to a gene; V was cut back by 4 bases and J by 0 bases. Germline loops: CDR1 SEHNR, CDR2 FQNEAQ (reference sequence).

The genes are TRBV7-9 and TRBJ2-2; 11 bases map to TRBD1. This CDR3 has 17 residues. Losses at the gene ends were 4 bases for V and 3 bases for J; bases not matched to a gene: 7. The germline V gene encodes CDR1 SEHNR and CDR2 FQNEAQ (reference sequence). The DNA for the CDR3 is TGTGCCAGCAGCTCCGGGACAGGGGGTGTCGACACCGGGGAGCTGTTTTTT. This sequence encodes CASSSGTGGVDTGELFF.

The V and J genes are TRBV2 and TRBJ1-2; D may be TRBD1 (5 bases). This CDR3 spans 13 amino acids. Germline CDR1 SNHLY, CDR2 FYNNEI. V gave up 4 bases and J gave up 2 bases, with 8 bases separating them. The CDR3 sequence: CASSGQTNYGYTF. The CDR3 nucleotides are TGTGCCAGCAGTGGACAGACAAACTATGGCTACACCTTC.

In its sample, this clone was seen once. This chain connects TRBV5-1 to TRBJ1-5; D unclear. The germline gives CDR1 SGHRS, CDR2 YFSETQ. V was trimmed by 0 bases and J by 7 bases, leaving 8 bases between them. CDR3 size: 13 residues. CDR3 coding DNA: TGCGCCAGCAGCTTGGGGGAGGGACAGCCCCAGCATTTT. It codes for CASSLGEGQPQHF. Full variable domain (rest looked up from reference TRBV5-1 and TRBJ1-5): KAGVTQTPRYLIKTRGQQVTLSCSPISGHRSVSWYQQTPGQGLQFLFEYFSETQRNKGNFPGRFSGRQFSNSRSEMNVSTLELGDSALYLCASSLGEGQPQHFGDGTRLSIL.

The chain employs TRBV19 and TRBJ1-5, with a possible D match to TRBD1 (6 bases). Germline V gene sequence: CDR1 LNHDA, CDR2 SQIVND (reference sequence). CDR3 size: 16 residues. With 2 bases removed from V and 5 bases from J, the gap between germline ends came to 16 bases. The CDR3 sequence is CASSIKSGQRYQPQHF. The DNA of the CDR3 is TGTGCCAGTAGTATAAAGTCCGGACAGAGATATCAGCCCCAGCATTTT.

This clone was recorded once. The rearrangement uses TRBV14 and TRBJ2-3; TRBD2 matches at 7 bases. J gave up 10 bases and V 0 bases, and 4 bases lay outside the gene matches. The CDR3 loop spans 13 amino acids. CDR1 is SGHDN and CDR2 is FVKESK in the germline V gene. Written as DNA, the CDR3 is TGTGCCAGCAGCCAAGATATGGGGAGGGCGCAGTATTTT. It yields the protein CASSQDMGRAQYF.

The genes are TRBV27 and TRBJ1-6; D not certain. The germline gives CDR1 MNHEY, CDR2 SMNVEV (reference sequence). CDR3 length equals 14 residues. The germline V and J ends were trimmed by 3 bases and 6 bases, with 9 bases remaining between them. The CDR3 DNA is TGTGCCAGCAGTTTCTCCGGTTTTAATTCACCCCTCCACTTT. This translates into CASSFSGFNSPLHF.

This clone appeared a single time. The chain is built from TRBV11-2 and TRBJ2-2; D is unclear. Trimming shortened V by 0 bases and J by 12 bases, and 17 bases separated the two germline ends. The CDR3 covers 15 residues. Germline V gene sequence: CDR1 SGHAT, CDR2 FQNNGV. The DNA for the CDR3 is TGTGCCAGCAGCTTAGATCTCTCCTGGGGTAGTAAGCTGTTTTTT. It specifies CASSLDLSWGSKLFF.

This clone was counted once. This sequence joins TRBV6-4 and TRBJ2-7, with D maybe TRBD2 (7 bases). The germline V gene has CDR1 MRHNA and CDR2 SNTAGT. The CDR3 is 15 amino acids. Trimming shortened V by 2 bases and J by 1 base, and 12 bases separated the two germline ends. The CDR3 here is CASSDGRGPSYEQYF. CDR3 bases: TGTGCCAGCAGTGACGGGCGGGGGCCGTCCTACGAGCAGTACTTC.